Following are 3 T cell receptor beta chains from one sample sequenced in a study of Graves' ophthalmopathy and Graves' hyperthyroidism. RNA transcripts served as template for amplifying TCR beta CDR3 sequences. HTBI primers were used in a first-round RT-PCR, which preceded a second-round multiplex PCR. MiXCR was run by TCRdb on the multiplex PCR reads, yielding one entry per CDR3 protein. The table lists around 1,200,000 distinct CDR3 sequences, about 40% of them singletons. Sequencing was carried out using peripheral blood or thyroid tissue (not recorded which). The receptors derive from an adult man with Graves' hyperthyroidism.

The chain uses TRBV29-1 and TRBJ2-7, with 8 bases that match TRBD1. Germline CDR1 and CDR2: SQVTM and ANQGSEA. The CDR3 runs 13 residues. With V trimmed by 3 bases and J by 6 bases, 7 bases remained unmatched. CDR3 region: CSVDKAGGGEQYF. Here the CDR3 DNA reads TGCAGCGTTGACAAGGCAGGGGGCGGCGAGCAGTACTTC.

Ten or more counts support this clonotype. The CDR3 loop reads CASSRTSYEQYF. In DNA form, the CDR3 reads TGTGCCAGCAGCCGAACTAGCTACGAGCAGTACTTC. This chain connects TRBV7-9 to TRBJ2-7, with a tentative D call TRBD2 (5 bases). Trimming took off 5 bases at V and 3 bases at J, with 8 bases between the two ends. The germline V gene has CDR1 SEHNR and CDR2 FQNEAQ (reference sequence). The CDR3 covers 12 residues.

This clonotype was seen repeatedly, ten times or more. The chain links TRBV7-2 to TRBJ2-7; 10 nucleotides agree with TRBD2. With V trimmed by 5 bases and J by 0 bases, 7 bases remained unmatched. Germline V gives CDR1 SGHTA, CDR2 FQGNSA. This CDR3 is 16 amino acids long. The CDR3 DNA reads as TGTGCCAGCAGCCCTAGCGGGGGATTCAGCTCCTACGAGCAGTACTTC. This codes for CASSPSGGFSSYEQYF.